These 30 T cell receptor beta chains originate from one sample sequenced in a study of shared clonotypes between healthy human individuals. The data were produced by immunoSEQ multiplex PCR, yet TCRdb's version contains in-frame clones alone and is incomplete. The sample shows 1,400,000 or so clones, approximately 98.5% of them seen only once. The sample was naive CD4+ T cells sorted from blood. Subset described: CD45RA+ positively selected. Source of these receptors: a man aged 25-45 years in good health.

The rearrangement uses TRBV18 and TRBJ1-1; a weak D match, TRBD1 (5 bases). The CDR3 is 16 amino acids. The germline CDR1 and CDR2 sequences are KGHSH and LQKENI. Between the trimmed V and J ends, which lost 0 bases and 0 bases, there was a span of 11 bases. The CDR3 DNA reads TGTGCCAGCTCACCACCCGGCAGGGCCCTGAACACTGAAGCTTTCTTT. Protein sequence: CASSPPGRALNTEAFF.

Comments on this clone: Distinct nucleotide sequences in the sample also encode this CDR3. The V call is TRBV7-9, the J call TRBJ2-3; 11 bases are a match to TRBD2. From germline, CDR1 is SEHNR and CDR2 FQNEAQ (reference sequence). The length of the CDR3 is 15 residues. J gave up 5 bases and V 0 bases, and 1 base lay outside the gene matches. This chain's CDR3 is CASSLAGTSGDTQYF. CDR3 coding DNA: TGTGCCAGCAGCTTAGCGGGGACTAGCGGAGATACGCAGTATTTT.

This clone came up once. This chain joins TRBV9 and TRBJ2-2, with TRBD2 matching 8 bases. The CDR3 totals 16 residues. Germline CDR1 SGDLS, CDR2 YYNGEE. V gave up 4 bases and J gave up 2 bases; unmatched junction bases: 7. The CDR3 spells CASSPGGALNTGELFF. The CDR3 bases are TGTGCCAGCAGCCCGGGGGGGGCTCTCAACACCGGGGAGCTGTTTTTT.

V gene TRBV18 combines with J gene TRBJ1-5; D is unresolved. The germline gives CDR1 KGHSH, CDR2 LQKENI. V was clipped by 4 bases and J by 2 bases, with 6 bases between them. The CDR3 length is 13 residues. In DNA, the CDR3 is TGTGCCAGCTCACACGGGGGCAATCAGCCCCAGCATTTT. Its protein product is CASSHGGNQPQHF.

This chain uses TRBV6-1 with TRBJ1-3; D gene unclear. The CDR3 totals 16 residues. V gave up 2 bases and J gave up 2 bases, with 13 bases separating them. The germline V gene has CDR1 MNHNS and CDR2 SASEGT. The CDR3 DNA is TGTGCCAGCAGTGAAACTGCCGTAATGACTGGAAACACCATATATTTT. Its protein product is CASSETAVMTGNTIYF.

Comments on this clone: The same CDR3 is also encoded by other DNA sequences in this sample. The CDR3 region is CASSPGTEPYEQYF. The CDR3 DNA reads as TGTGCCAGCTCACCAGGGACAGAACCCTACGAGCAGTACTTC. The chain recombines TRBV18 with TRBJ2-7; 7 nucleotides align to TRBD1. The CDR3 extends over 14 amino acids. CDR1 is KGHSH, CDR2 LQKENI, per germline. J lost 2 bases, V lost 2 bases, and 3 bases had no gene match. Filled out from reference TRBV18 and TRBJ2-7, the complete variable domain reads NAGVMQNPRHLVRRRGQEARLRCSPMKGHSHVYWYRQLPEEGLKFMVYLQKENIIDESGMPKERFSAEFPKEGPSILRIQQVVRGDSAAYFCASSPGTEPYEQYFGPGTRLTVT.

This chain links TRBV10-3 with TRBJ1-2; the match to TRBD1 covers 10 bases. With 4 bases clipped from V and 5 bases from J, the junction kept 13 bases outside the gene matches. The V gene's germline CDR1 is ENHRY and CDR2 SYGVKD. The CDR3 consists of 17 residues. This CDR3 reads CAISGPQEGQGIYGYTF. The CDR3 DNA is TGTGCCATCAGTGGTCCCCAAGAGGGACAGGGGATTTATGGCTACACCTTC.

V is TRBV9 and J is TRBJ2-1; no clear D gene. Trimming pared 2 bases from V and 3 bases from J, leaving 9 bases between. Germline V CDR1 and CDR2: SGDLS, YYNGEE. This CDR3 comprises 14 residues. The CDR3 reads CASSVELYYNEQFF. CDR3 sequence (DNA): TGTGCCAGCAGCGTGGAACTATACTACAATGAGCAGTTCTTC.

Turning to this clone: The sample contains more than one DNA sequence encoding this CDR3. V usage is TRBV7-9 and J usage is TRBJ2-3; D not resolved. V was cut by 6 bases and J by 2 bases, with 6 bases left in between. CDR1 SEHNR and CDR2 FQNEAQ come from the germline V gene (reference sequence). This CDR3 comprises 12 residues. The CDR3 coding sequence is TGTGCCAGCAGTCCTCCCACAGATACGCAGTATTTT. Its protein product is CASSPPTDTQYF.

This chain uses TRBV10-3 with TRBJ2-7, with TRBD2 matching over 13 bases. The CDR3 extends over 14 amino acids. Germline V gene lookup returns CDR1 ENHRY and CDR2 SYGVKD. J was trimmed by 3 bases and V by 9 bases; bases with no gene match: 5. CDR3 coding DNA: TGTGCCATACCGGGACTAGCGGGGATCTACGAGCAGTACTTC. Amino acids: CAIPGLAGIYEQYF.

The chain couples TRBV7-2 to TRBJ2-7; D gene ambiguous. Trimming took 4 bases from V and 2 from J, leaving 9 bases between them. The germline gives CDR1 SGHTA, CDR2 FQGNSA. CDR3 length: 13 residues. The CDR3 loop is CASSSTLTYEQYF. The CDR3 nucleotides read TGTGCCAGCAGCTCGACTTTGACCTACGAGCAGTACTTC.

This clone came up once. The chain carries TRBV10-1 and TRBJ2-7, with a tentative D call TRBD1 (6 bases). The CDR3 covers 14 residues. V lost 2 bases to trimming and J lost 0 bases, with 8 bases between them. Germline assignment: CDR1 WNHNN and CDR2 SYGVQD (reference sequence). CDR3 in amino acids: CASSEGTLSYEQYF. The CDR3 coding sequence is TGCGCCAGCAGTGAGGGGACACTCTCCTACGAGCAGTACTTC.

The V call is TRBV28, the J call TRBJ2-5; a possible D gene is TRBD1 (5 bases). The ends were cut back, 7 bases at V and 2 bases at J, with 5 bases in the middle. The CDR3 length is 11 residues. Germline CDR1 MDHEN, CDR2 SYDVKM. CDR3 DNA sequence: TGTGCCAGCAAGGGGCAAGAGACCCAGTACTTC. Amino acid sequence: CASKGQETQYF.

CDR3 region: CASSSRTGREETQYF. The CDR3 DNA sequence: TGTGCCAGCAGCTCCAGGACAGGGAGGGAAGAGACCCAGTACTTC. The rearrangement uses TRBV28 and TRBJ2-5; TRBD1 is a possible D gene (8 bases). The CDR3 extends over 15 amino acids. Germline CDR1 and CDR2: MDHEN and SYDVKM. With 6 bases removed from V and 3 bases from J, the gap between germline ends came to 17 bases.

This chain joins TRBV7-2 and TRBJ2-7; 8 nucleotides align to TRBD1. V lost 5 bases to trimming and J lost 1 base; unmatched junction nucleotides: 7. There are 15 residues in the CDR3. Germline CDR1 SGHTA, CDR2 FQGNSA. The CDR3 reads CASSPRTGHSYEQYF. The CDR3 region has the DNA TGTGCCAGCAGCCCCCGGACAGGGCATTCCTACGAGCAGTACTTC.

V gene TRBV11-2 combines with J gene TRBJ1-3, with a weak D call TRBD1 (6 bases). Per the germline V gene, CDR1 is SGHAT and CDR2 is FQNNGV. This CDR3 contains 12 residues. Trimming cost V 10 bases and J 3 bases, with 10 bases left between them. Written as DNA, the CDR3 is TGTGCCACTCAGGGGAGTGGAAACACCATATATTTT. It yields the protein CATQGSGNTIYF.

This chain uses TRBV11-3 with TRBJ2-1; possibly TRBD1 or TRBD2 for D (5 bases each). CDR1 SGHNT and CDR2 YENEEA come from the germline V gene. The CDR3 length is 16 residues. V was cut by 0 bases and J by 1 base, with 10 bases left in between. The CDR3 spells CASSLESWGSYNEQFF. CDR3 in DNA: TGTGCCAGCAGCTTAGAGTCTTGGGGGTCCTACAATGAGCAGTTCTTC. The whole variable domain, remainder taken from reference TRBV11-3 and TRBJ2-1, is EAGVVQSPRYKIIEKKQPVAFWCNPISGHNTLYWYLQNLGQGPELLIRYENEEAVDDSQLPKDRFSAERLKGVDSTLKIQPAELGDSAVYLCASSLESWGSYNEQFFGPGTRLTVL.

V and J are TRBV2 and TRBJ1-4, with D possibly being TRBD1 (5 bases). V was shortened by 7 bases and J by 7 bases, with 13 bases between the two germline ends. Looked up from germline, CDR1 is SNHLY and CDR2 is FYNNEI. This CDR3 comprises 13 residues. The CDR3 here is CASKRGVGEKLFF. For the CDR3, the DNA is TGTGCCAGCAAGAGGGGCGTCGGTGAAAAACTGTTTTTT.

This chain links TRBV18 with TRBJ1-2; the match to TRBD1 covers 8 bases. Germline V CDR1 and CDR2: KGHSH, LQKENI. The V and J ends lost 2 bases and 6 bases, in that order; junction bases with no gene match: 2. The CDR3 contains 13 residues. The CDR3 sequence: CASSPSGGHGYTF. DNA for the CDR3: TGTGCCAGCTCACCATCAGGGGGCCATGGCTACACCTTC.

The rearrangement links TRBV18 to TRBJ2-1; 10 bases align to TRBD1. The CDR3 covers 14 residues. Germline V lookup: CDR1 KGHSH, CDR2 LQKENI. V shed 3 bases and J 6 bases; nucleotides not matched to a gene: 2. The CDR3 is CASSPWTGGNEQFF. The CDR3 bases are TGTGCCAGCTCACCCTGGACAGGGGGCAATGAGCAGTTCTTC.

V usage is TRBV7-9 and J usage is TRBJ2-1; 9 bases are a match to TRBD1. V was pared by 8 bases and J by 6 bases, with 17 bases of the junction left unmatched. This CDR3 spans 17 amino acids. CDR1 SEHNR and CDR2 FQNEAQ come from the germline V gene (reference sequence). The CDR3 sequence is CASGPRDRVSPGNEQFF. CDR3 nucleotides: TGTGCCAGCGGGCCGCGGGACAGGGTATCCCCTGGCAATGAGCAGTTCTTC.

V and J are TRBV7-3 and TRBJ2-7; D gene ambiguous. The CDR3 runs to 12 residues. From germline, CDR1 is SGHTA and CDR2 FQGTGA. The V and J ends lost 0 bases and 6 bases respectively, with 6 bases between them. The CDR3 nucleotides read TGTGCCAGCAGCTTAACGTTTCCCGAGCAGTACTTC. It is translated as CASSLTFPEQYF.

The chain recombines TRBV15 with TRBJ2-7; D call uncertain. Germline CDR1 and CDR2: LNHNV and YYDKDF (reference sequence). The CDR3 loop spans 13 amino acids. The V and J ends lost 3 bases and 4 bases respectively, with 10 bases between them. The CDR3 loop is CATSRAWGYEQYF. As DNA, the CDR3 is TGTGCCACCAGCAGGGCATGGGGTTACGAGCAGTACTTC.

The chain joins TRBV5-4 to TRBJ1-5; D is ambiguous. Germline V lookup: CDR1 SGHNT, CDR2 YYREEE (reference sequence). Between the trimmed V and J ends, which lost 4 bases and 3 bases, there was a span of 14 bases. The CDR3 sequence is 15 residues long. The CDR3 bases are TGTGCCAGCAGCCCCCAGCCGCAGCCCAATCAGCCCCAGCATTTT. Translated: CASSPQPQPNQPQHF.

This chain uses TRBV6-5 with TRBJ2-7; 7 bases match TRBD1. CDR1 and CDR2 (germline): MNHEY, SVGAGI. The CDR3 has 15 amino acids. The V segment lost 5 bases and the J segment 6 bases; nucleotides outside the gene matches: 13. The CDR3 loop is CASSRPGQPVREQYF. The CDR3 DNA is TGTGCCAGCAGTCGACCGGGACAGCCGGTGCGCGAGCAGTACTTC.

The rearrangement uses TRBV7-9 and TRBJ1-4, with unresolved D. V was trimmed by 1 base and J by 8 bases, leaving 5 bases between them. There are 12 residues in the CDR3. Germline CDR1 is SEHNR and CDR2 is FQNEAQ (reference sequence). CDR3 residues: CASSLVGEKLFF. As DNA, the CDR3 is TGTGCCAGCAGCTTAGTGGGGGAAAAACTGTTTTTT.

The chain carries TRBV7-2 and TRBJ2-7; D possibly uses TRBD1 or TRBD2 (5 bases each). There are 17 residues in the CDR3. Germline V gene data show CDR1 as SGHTA and CDR2 as FQGNSA. Between the trimmed V and J ends, which lost 1 base and 2 bases, there was a span of 18 bases. The CDR3 bases are TGTGCCAGCAGCTTAGTCATAGTAGGGACGCTAACCTACGAGCAGTACTTC. Its translation is CASSLVIVGTLTYEQYF.

The J gene is TRBJ2-3, the V gene TRBV11-3, with D hard to call. The V gene lost 4 bases and the J gene lost 6 bases, with 8 bases spanning the gap. This CDR3 contains 12 residues. Germline V gives CDR1 SGHNT, CDR2 YENEEA. The CDR3 is CASSSTGDTQYF. CDR3 DNA sequence: TGTGCCAGCAGCTCCACTGGGGATACGCAGTATTTT.

V usage is TRBV7-9 and J usage is TRBJ2-7; D tentatively reads TRBD1 or TRBD2 (5 bases each). Germline V lookup: CDR1 SEHNR, CDR2 FQNEAQ (reference sequence). This CDR3 is built from 15 residues. Trimming removed 4 bases at V and 5 bases at J, with 18 bases between. The CDR3 region is CASSSTGTSDHEQYF. The CDR3, as DNA: TGTGCCAGCAGCTCCACCGGGACCTCGGACCACGAGCAGTACTTC.

V is TRBV19 and J is TRBJ2-7; 8 bases match TRBD1. Losses at the gene ends were 6 bases for V and 6 bases for J; bases not matched to a gene: 7. This CDR3 is 13 amino acids long. Germline V gene lookup returns CDR1 LNHDA and CDR2 SQIVND (reference sequence). This CDR3 is CASRGRTGTEQYF. The DNA of the CDR3 is TGTGCCAGTAGAGGGAGGACAGGGACCGAGCAGTACTTC.